Reported below is one T cell receptor beta chain. Its antigen is unidentified. The same CDR3 arises from other DNA sequences in this sample as well. The data were taken from a study of PD-1 blockade in classical Hodgkin lymphoma. Points from the study as a whole: Causes of the repertoire differences remain undefined, possibly disease activity or prior therapy.

CDR1 and CDR2 (germline): LNHDA, SQIVND (reference sequence). The CDR3 sequence is 13 residues long. V shed 3 bases and J 9 bases; nucleotides not matched to a gene: 2. Described time point: cycle 4 day 1 (C4D1), after five to seven weeks of nivolumab. Autologous stem cell transplantation was followed by relapse in every patient, and brentuximab vedotin exposure varied. Only in-frame clones appear in the TCRdb table, and some are missing; sequencing was by immunoSEQ multiplex PCR. The sample holds around 7,400 clones, 65% to 85% seen once. The sequence derives from a human donor with classical Hodgkin lymphoma. The source material was peripheral blood mononuclear cells (PBMCs), sampled before the fourth cycle of nivolumab. The genes are TRBV19 and TRBJ2-1; 10 bases agree with TRBD2. CDR3 nucleotide sequence: TGTGCCAGTAGTATCCGGACTAGCGGTGAGCAGTTCTTC. Translation gives CASSIRTSGEQFF. Filled out from reference TRBV19 and TRBJ2-1, the complete variable domain reads DGGITQSPKYLFRKEGQNVTLSCEQNLNHDAMYWYRQDPGQGLRLIYYSQIVNDFQKGDIAEGYSVSREKKESFPLTVTSAQKNPTAFYLCASSIRTSGEQFFGPGTRLTVL.